This passage covers 12 T cell receptor beta chains from one sample sequenced in a study of post-analysis software for immune sequencing data. Regarding the study as a whole: Among roughly 5 TRBV segments more frequent in patients than controls were TRBV5-6, TRBV5-1 and TRBV20-1.

These receptors have no identified antigens. Carried by the TCR beta cDNA libraries were unique molecular identifiers. TCRdb itself ran the PCR reads through MiXCR, one entry per CDR3 protein. The repertoire includes 650,000 to 850,000 distinct CDR3 sequences, roughly 58% of them detected once, and approximately 4.2% sits in the top ten. Sequencing was performed on blood. Receptor source: a girl aged 5-17 years with multiple sclerosis.

In its sample, this clonotype was seen a few times. This sequence joins TRBV7-3 and TRBJ1-2; possibly TRBD1 for D (5 bases). Deletions cut 2 bases from V and 4 bases from J, with 17 bases between. The germline V gene encodes CDR1 SGHTA and CDR2 FQGTGA. The CDR3 is 16 amino acids. The CDR3 region has the DNA TGTGCCAGCAGCTTATCCGGGGCCGAGCGTTTCTATGGCTACACCTTC. Its translation is CASSLSGAERFYGYTF.

The chain links TRBV10-3 to TRBJ2-2, with TRBD1 matching over 7 bases. The germline V gene encodes CDR1 ENHRY and CDR2 SYGVKD. The V segment lost 3 bases and the J segment 2 bases; nucleotides outside the gene matches: 3. The CDR3 runs to 15 residues. The CDR3 coding sequence is TGTGCCATCAGTGACGAGGGGGCAAACACCGGGGAGCTGTTTTTT. Protein: CAISDEGANTGELFF.

The chain couples TRBV6-5 to TRBJ2-3; D call uncertain. This CDR3 has 12 residues. V dropped 5 bases and J dropped 4 bases, with 7 bases sitting between them. CDR1 and CDR2 (germline): MNHEY, SVGAGI. The CDR3 DNA sequence: TGTGCCAGCAGTCGCGACTCAGATACGCAGTATTTT. Its translation is CASSRDSDTQYF.

This sequence joins TRBV14 and TRBJ1-2; D is uncertain. Germline V gene data show CDR1 as SGHDN and CDR2 as FVKESK. This CDR3 has 14 amino acids. Trimming took 2 bases from V and 6 from J, leaving 13 bases between them. The chain's CDR3 is CASSQLGPLNGYTF. The CDR3 region has the DNA TGTGCCAGCAGCCAATTAGGCCCTCTCAATGGCTACACCTTC.

This clonotype showed up just a few times. The chain employs TRBV19 and TRBJ2-4; D remains ambiguous. The J call is uncertain, as TRBJ2-7 better fits the DNA end. This CDR3 region has 13 residues. Germline CDR1 LNHDA, CDR2 SQIVND (reference sequence). CDR3 protein: CASSIEMWDEQYF. In nucleotides, the CDR3 is TGTGCCAGTAGTATCGAAATGTGGGACGAGCAGTACTTC.

The gene calls are TRBV5-5 and TRBJ2-1; D assignment may be TRBD1 or TRBD2 (6 bases each). V dropped 0 bases and J dropped 0 bases, with 10 bases sitting between them. The CDR3 is 16 residues long. Germline V gene sequence: CDR1 SGHKS, CDR2 YYEKEE (reference sequence). CDR3 region: CASSLGGTISYNEQFF. In nucleotides, the CDR3 is TGTGCCAGCAGCTTGGGCGGGACAATCTCCTACAATGAGCAGTTCTTC.

This clonotype was recorded a few times. The chain joins TRBV6-5 to TRBJ2-1; D is perhaps TRBD1 (6 bases). The CDR3 consists of 14 residues. V was trimmed by 4 bases and J by 5 bases, leaving 12 bases between them. CDR1 and CDR2 (germline): MNHEY, SVGAGI. CDR3: CASSFSDSHNEQFF. In DNA form, the CDR3 reads TGTGCCAGCAGTTTTTCGGACAGCCACAATGAGCAGTTCTTC.

V and J are TRBV20-1 and TRBJ2-1; D gene ambiguous. CDR3 length equals 12 residues. CDR1 and CDR2 from the germline V gene are DFQATT and SNEGSKA (reference sequence). The V end lost 4 bases, the J end lost 1 base, and 5 bases lay between the germline ends. CDR3 loop: CSAKVSYNEQFF. The CDR3 coding sequence is TGCAGTGCTAAAGTGTCCTACAATGAGCAGTTCTTC.

This chain connects TRBV2 to TRBJ2-3; the D is unclear. Per the germline V gene, CDR1 is SNHLY and CDR2 is FYNNEI. The CDR3 covers 13 residues. The V end was cut by 6 bases, the J end by 1 base, with 8 bases between. The CDR3 is CASSDGRTDTQYF. Written as DNA, the CDR3 is TGTGCCAGCAGCGACGGACGCACAGATACGCAGTATTTT.

The V and J genes are TRBV12-3 or TRBV12-4 and TRBJ1-4; TRBD1 is a possible D gene (5 bases). V lost 6 bases, J lost 6 bases, and 11 bases lay in between. This CDR3 comprises 13 residues. DNA of the CDR3: TGTGCCAGCAGAGGGGACGGTCATGAAAAACTGTTTTTT. Its translation is CASRGDGHEKLFF.

This clonotype was observed a few times. This chain links TRBV10-1 with TRBJ2-7; 10 nucleotides match TRBD2. This CDR3 contains 14 residues. The junction had 6 bases not matched to a gene; V was cut back by 4 bases and J by 6 bases. Germline loops: CDR1 WNHNN, CDR2 SYGVQD (reference sequence). The CDR3 nucleotides are TGCGCCAGCAGTGGAGAGCGGGAGGGATTCGAGCAGTACTTC. Residues: CASSGEREGFEQYF.

The CDR3 spells CASSQDLQKAFF. The CDR3 region has the DNA TGTGCCAGCAGCCAAGATTTACAGAAAGCTTTCTTT. This rearrangement joins TRBV14 to TRBJ1-1; D ambiguous. V lost 0 bases and J lost 9, with 8 bases in between. The CDR3 has 12 amino acids. CDR1 is SGHDN, CDR2 FVKESK, per germline.